This is a list of T cell receptor beta chains from one sample in a study of CD8+ T cells in alopecia areata. TCRdb keeps only in-frame clones here, not all; method: immunoSEQ multiplex PCR. Among 150,000 to 200,000 clones, about 65% were seen once, and the ten largest hold 1.3%. The specimen was CD4+ T cells sorted from blood, collected around week 50, from a patient treated with tofacitinib. These receptors were taken from a human donor with alopecia areata. Each CDR3 is given with its conserved first and last residue. A D gene is named only where the DNA matches it firmly. A row's size may be missing; if present it is once, few, many or a size class.

j_call clone_size v_call d_call cdr3_nt cdr3_aa
TRBJ1-6 few TRBV5-1 - TGCGCCAGCAGCCTGACCGGGACAACCAATAATTCACCCCTCCACTTT CASSLTGTTNNSPLHF
TRBJ2-7 - TRBV29-1 - TGCAGCGTTGTTGCGGGGTATGGCGAGCAGTACTTC CSVVAGYGEQYF
TRBJ2-5 - TRBV15 - TGTGCCACCAGCAGAGAATATAGCGAGCCAACCCAGTACTTC CATSREYSEPTQYF
TRBJ1-2 - TRBV5-6 - TGTGCCAGCAGCTTGGGCCCAGACTATGGCTACACCTTC CASSLGPDYGYTF
TRBJ2-3 - TRBV4-3 TRBD2 TGCGCCAGCAGCCAAGATGGTAGCGGGGGGGCCGGCAGCACAGATACGCAGTATTTT CASSQDGSGGAGSTDTQYF
TRBJ2-1 few TRBV15 - TGTGCCACCAGCAGAGATGAGTATCCCTATGAGCAGTTCTTC CATSRDEYPYEQFF
TRBJ2-1 - TRBV29-1 TRBD1 TGCAGCGCACGCGGGGGACAGGGGGCTTACAATGAGCAGTTCTTC CSARGGQGAYNEQFF
TRBJ2-3 - TRBV9 TRBD2 TGTGCCAGCAGCGTAGCCGGCGGGGGAGATACGCAGTATTTT CASSVAGGGDTQYF
TRBJ2-7 - TRBV9 - TGTGCCAGCAGCCCCGAAAGGGGGAGCGAGCAGTACTTC CASSPERGSEQYF
TRBJ1-6 few TRBV29-1 TRBD1 TGCAGCGTTGCTACAGGGGGCAATTCACCCCTCCACTTT CSVATGGNSPLHF
TRBJ2-7 - TRBV29-1 - TGCAGCGTTGAAGGTTCCGGGCAGGACAGCTCCTACGAGCAGTACTTC CSVEGSGQDSSYEQYF
TRBJ2-5 - TRBV5-1 - TGCGCCAGCAGCTTAGGAGGGCGGGGCATCCAAGAGACCCAGTACTTC CASSLGGRGIQETQYF
TRBJ1-2 - TRBV27 - TGTGCCAGCAGTTTGGGAGGAGTAGGAGGGATGGTCGGCTACACCTTC CASSLGGVGGMVGYTF
TRBJ2-2 - TRBV27 - TGTGCCAGCAGTATGTCCTCGAACACCGGGGAGCTGTTTTTT CASSMSSNTGELFF
TRBJ2-2 - TRBV29-1 - TGCAGCGTCGGTTCACTACCCACAGGGAACACCGGGGAGCTGTTTTTT CSVGSLPTGNTGELFF
TRBJ2-7 - TRBV6-5 - TGTGCCAGCAGGGACGTGTACGAGCAGTACTTC CASRDVYEQYF
TRBJ1-2 - TRBV30 - TGTGCCTCAAATTTGTGGTCTGGCTACACCTTC CASNLWSGYTF
TRBJ1-1 - TRBV18 - TGTGCCAGCCGAGCCAAGTCGAACACTGAAGCTTTCTTT CASRAKSNTEAFF
TRBJ2-5 - TRBV30 TRBD2 TGTGCCGGGACTAGGCCCGGAGGGACCCAGTACTTC CAGTRPGGTQYF
TRBJ1-4 few TRBV5-5 - TGTGCCAGCAGCTTGTCTCCAACTAATGAAAAACTGTTTTTT CASSLSPTNEKLFF
TRBJ2-5 - TRBV29-1 - TGCAGCGTTGAAGATCGGGTTCAAGAGACCCAGTACTTC CSVEDRVQETQYF
TRBJ1-1 - TRBV29-1 - TGCAGCGTTGACGGGGTTAACACTGAAGCTTTCTTT CSVDGVNTEAFF
TRBJ1-5 few TRBV28 - TGTGCCAGCAGGGACTCCTTTAGCAATCAGCCCCAGCATTTT CASRDSFSNQPQHF
TRBJ2-5 - TRBV14 - TGTGCCAGCAGCCTGTCAAGTAAGACCCAGTACTTC CASSLSSKTQYF
TRBJ1-5 - TRBV6-5 TRBD1 TGTGCCAGCAGTCGGTTTGGGACAGGCGCTCAGCCCCAGCATTTT CASSRFGTGAQPQHF
TRBJ2-2 once TRBV27 - TGTGCCAGCAGTTTAGGCTGGGGGCTGGAAGGCACCGGGGAGCTGTTTTTT CASSLGWGLEGTGELFF
TRBJ2-3 - TRBV5-6 - TGTGCCAGCAGCTCACACGTAGCAGATACGCAGTATTTT CASSSHVADTQYF